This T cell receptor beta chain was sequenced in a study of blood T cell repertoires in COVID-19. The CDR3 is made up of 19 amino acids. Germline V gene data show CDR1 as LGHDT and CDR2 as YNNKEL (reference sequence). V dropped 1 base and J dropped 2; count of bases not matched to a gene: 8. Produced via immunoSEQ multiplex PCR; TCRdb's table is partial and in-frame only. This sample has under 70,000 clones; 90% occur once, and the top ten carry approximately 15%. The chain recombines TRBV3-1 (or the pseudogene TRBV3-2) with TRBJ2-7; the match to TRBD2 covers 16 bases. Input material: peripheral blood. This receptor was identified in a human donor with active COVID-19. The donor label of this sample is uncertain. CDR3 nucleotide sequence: TGTGCCAGCAGCCAAGTCCCCTCCGGGACTAGCGGGAGGGCCTACGAGCAGTACTTC. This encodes CASSQVPSGTSGRAYEQYF.